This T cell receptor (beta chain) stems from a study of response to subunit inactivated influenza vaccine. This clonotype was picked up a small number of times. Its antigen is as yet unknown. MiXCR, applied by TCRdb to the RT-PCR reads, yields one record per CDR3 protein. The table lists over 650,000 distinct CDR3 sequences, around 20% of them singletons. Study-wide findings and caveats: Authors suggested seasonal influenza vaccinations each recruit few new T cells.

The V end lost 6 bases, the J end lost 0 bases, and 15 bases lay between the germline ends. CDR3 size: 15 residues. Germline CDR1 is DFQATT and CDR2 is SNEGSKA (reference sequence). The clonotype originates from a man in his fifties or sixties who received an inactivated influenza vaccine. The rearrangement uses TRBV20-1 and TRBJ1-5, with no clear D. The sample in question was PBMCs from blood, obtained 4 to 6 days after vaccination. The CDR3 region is CSATARTGSNQPQHF. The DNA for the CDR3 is TGCAGTGCCACAGCACGCACGGGTAGCAATCAGCCCCAGCATTTT.